This TCR beta chain stems from a study of breast tumors, draining lymph nodes, adjacent tissues. About this clonotype itself: The antigen is not known.

Trimming shortened V by 1 base and J by 8 bases, and 23 bases separated the two germline ends. This CDR3 has 17 residues. CDR1 SGHDN and CDR2 FVKESK come from the germline V gene. Axillary draining lymph nodes of breast cancer patients supplied the node samples. TCRdb recomputed calls from the multiplex PCR reads with MiXCR, one row per CDR3 protein. The table includes about 180,000 distinct CDR3 sequences, 30% to 35% detected once. Study results and limitations: The lymph node origin of tumor T cells was framed as consistent with a hypothesis, not demonstrated. Compared with lymph nodes, tumors were less diverse; compared with nontumor tissue, more. Compared with basal-like, luminal-like tumors shared significantly more repertoire with nontumor tissue.

The genes are TRBV14 and TRBJ1-2; D is unresolved. Material: axillary lymph node tissue. The source is a female donor with breast cancer. Some clones in this sample may be carry-over from other donors' samples. The CDR3: CASSQGYSRLAQAGYTF. The CDR3 DNA sequence: TGTGCCAGCAGCCAAGGTTACAGTAGGCTGGCCCAAGCAGGCTACACCTTC.